The clone carrying this T cell receptor (beta chain) was recorded once. The data belong to a study of blood T cell repertoires in COVID-19. The repertoire was sequenced with immunoSEQ multiplex PCR; TCRdb's copy has only in-frame clones and lacks some. This table holds more than 85,000 clones, 70% to 90% found once. This CDR3 is built from 15 residues. The germline V gene encodes CDR1 MNHEY and CDR2 SVGAGI. V shed 6 bases and J 3 bases; nucleotides not matched to a gene: 7. The sequenced material came from peripheral blood. J is TRBJ1-4 and V is TRBV6-5, with 7 bases fitting TRBD1. This TCR was sampled from a man between 65 and 80 years old with acute or convalescent COVID-19. The CDR3 sequence: CASRPPGGANEKLFF. CDR3 bases: TGTGCCAGCAGGCCACCAGGGGGTGCTAATGAAAAACTGTTTTTT.